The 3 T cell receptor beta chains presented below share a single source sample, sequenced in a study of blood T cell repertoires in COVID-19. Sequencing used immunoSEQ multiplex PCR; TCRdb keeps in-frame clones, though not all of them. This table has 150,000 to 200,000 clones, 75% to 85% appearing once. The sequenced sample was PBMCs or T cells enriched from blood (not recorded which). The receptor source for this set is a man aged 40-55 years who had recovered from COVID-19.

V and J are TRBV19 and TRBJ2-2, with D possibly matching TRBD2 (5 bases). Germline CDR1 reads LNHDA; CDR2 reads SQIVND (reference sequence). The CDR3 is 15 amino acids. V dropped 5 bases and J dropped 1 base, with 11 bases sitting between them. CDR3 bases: TGTGCCAGTAGTGTCGCGGGTGGGAACACCGGGGAGCTGTTTTTT. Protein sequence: CASSVAGGNTGELFF.

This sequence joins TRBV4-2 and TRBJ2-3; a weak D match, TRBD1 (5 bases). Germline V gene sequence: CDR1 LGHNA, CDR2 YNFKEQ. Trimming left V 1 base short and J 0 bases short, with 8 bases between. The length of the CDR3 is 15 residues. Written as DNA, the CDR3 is TGTGCCAGCAGCCAAGGGGGCCATAGCACAGATACGCAGTATTTT. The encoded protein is CASSQGGHSTDTQYF.

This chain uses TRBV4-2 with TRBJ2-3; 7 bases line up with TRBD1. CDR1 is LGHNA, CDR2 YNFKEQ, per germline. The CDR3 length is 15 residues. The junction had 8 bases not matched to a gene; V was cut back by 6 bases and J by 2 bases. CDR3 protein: CASRSWDSLTDTQYF. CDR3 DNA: TGTGCCAGCAGGTCCTGGGACAGTCTCACAGATACGCAGTATTTT.